The clone carrying this T cell receptor beta chain was counted a few times. Its matching antigen is unknown. The data belong to a study of T cell responses to AZD1222 COVID-19 vaccine. Some clones are missing from TCRdb's copy, which holds only in-frame ones; the method was immunoSEQ multiplex PCR. The sample contains some 150,000 clones, 85% to 90% of which appear only once. Whole-study results and caveats: With two AZD1222 doses given, Spike-specific TCR breadth and depth both rose. It should be noted that donors were predominantly white British and more often female, and clonal diversity was possibly underestimated. Epitopes outside B.1.351 and B.1.1.7 mutated regions reportedly drew nearly half of spike TCRs.

The sample here was peripheral blood, taken 28 days after the second dose of the MenACWY control vaccine. This TCR derives from an adult who received the MenACWY meningococcal vaccine as a control.

DNA for the CDR3: TGTGCCAGCAGTATAGGGACAGGGATCGAGCAGTACTTC. The encoded protein is CASSIGTGIEQYF. V and J are TRBV27 and TRBJ2-7, with 9 positions matching TRBD1. The germline V gene has CDR1 MNHEY and CDR2 SMNVEV (reference sequence). The CDR3 spans 13 residues. V lost 5 bases to trimming and J lost 6 bases; unmatched junction nucleotides: 5.